These T cell receptor beta chains were read from a single sample in a study of T-cell reconstitution after alpha-beta-depleted transplantation in children. TCRdb re-analysed the PCR reads in MiXCR, keeping a single row per CDR3 protein. The sample carries fewer than 750,000 distinct CDR3 sequences, roughly 24% recorded once. Sequencing used PBMCs, mostly from graft donor cells, obtained 360 days after TCRalphabeta/CD19-depleted stem cell transplant. The source is a boy younger than two who had a stem cell transplant for acute myeloid leukemia, so the T cells may come from the graft donor. Each CDR3 is given with its conserved first and last residue. The D gene is left open where the match is weak. For some rows the clone size is stated as once, few or many, or as a class when expanded; others skip it.

DNA,CDR3,size,V,J,length,D
TGTGCTAGTGGTTTGGGCGTGGTGGGCACTGAAGCTTTCTTT,CASGLGVVGTEAFF,few,TRBV12-5,TRBJ1-1,14,.
TGCAGCGTTGAAAGGTCGGGGGCAGGGGGTACTGAAGCTTTCTTT,CSVERSGAGGTEAFF,.,TRBV29-1,TRBJ1-1,15,TRBD1
TGTGCCAGCAGCTTAGCACCATCTTTTTACGAGCAGTACTTC,CASSLAPSFYEQYF,many,TRBV7-2,TRBJ2-7,14,.
TGTGCCAGCAGTTCGGGGTCCGGACAGGGAGTTTGGGAGACCCAGTACTTC,CASSSGSGQGVWETQYF,.,TRBV12-3/TRBV12-4,TRBJ2-5,17,TRBD1
TGCGCCAGCAGTATTGACGGATACAATGAGCAGTTCTTC,CASSIDGYNEQFF,.,TRBV5-1,TRBJ2-1,13,.
TGCAGCGTTGCACGGGACAGGGGCTACAATGAGCAGTTCTTC,CSVARDRGYNEQFF,.,TRBV29-1,TRBJ2-1,14,TRBD1
TGTGCCAGCAGCCGTGTATTGGGCAGGGATTTCGATGGCTACACCTTC,CASSRVLGRDFDGYTF,many,TRBV7-9,TRBJ1-2,16,.
TGTGCCAGCAGTCGTAGACAGGGGTATAATTCACCCCTCCACTTT,CASSRRQGYNSPLHF,.,TRBV27,TRBJ1-6,15,TRBD1
TGCAGTGCTAGAGATCGGAGTAGGGGACGTCCGTACAATGAGCAGTTCTTC,CSARDRSRGRPYNEQFF,few,TRBV20-1,TRBJ2-1,17,.
TGTGCCAGCAGTTTCGAGGGGTCCTATAATTCACCCCTCCACTTT,CASSFEGSYNSPLHF,.,TRBV6-5,TRBJ1-6,15,.
TGCAGCGTTGAACGCATCGTGAACACTGAAGCTTTCTTT,CSVERIVNTEAFF,few,TRBV29-1,TRBJ1-1,13,.
TGTGCCAGCAGTTCGTGGGCGCCTTTTGAGGGGGCGAGGGATAGCAATCAGCCCCAGCATTTT,CASSSWAPFEGARDSNQPQHF,few,TRBV6-2/TRBV6-3,TRBJ1-5,21,TRBD1
TGCGCCGGATCTCAGGGGACCTCCACCTCCAATGAGCAGTTCTTC,CAGSQGTSTSNEQFF,.,TRBV10-2,TRBJ2-1,15,.
TGCAGCGTTACTCGACAGGCCCCCTATGAAGCTTTCTTT,CSVTRQAPYEAFF,many,TRBV29-1,TRBJ1-1,13,.
TGTGCCAGCAGCTTGGGGGGGCATGGGAACACTGAAGCTTTCTTT,CASSLGGHGNTEAFF,few,TRBV7-6,TRBJ1-1,15,.
TGTGCCAGCAGCAAAAGGTGGATGGCTCCTCAAGAGACCCAGTACTTC,CASSKRWMAPQETQYF,.,TRBV21-1,TRBJ2-5,16,.
TGTGCCAGCAGTTTCGTCGAAGGGGGAGCTTTCTTT,CASSFVEGGAFF,.,TRBV12-3/TRBV12-4,TRBJ1-1,12,.
TGTGCCAGCAGTTTATCCCGAGGGACACGGGGACCGTTTAGTCAGCCCCAGCATTTT,CASSLSRGTRGPFSQPQHF,.,TRBV28,TRBJ1-5,19,.
TGCAGTGCTAGAGCCAGTAAGGCAGGCTCTAACTATGGCTACACCTTC,CSARASKAGSNYGYTF,many,TRBV20-1,TRBJ1-2,16,.
TGCAGTGCTGAGGGGCCTCTAGCCTACGAGCAGTACTTC,CSAEGPLAYEQYF,.,TRBV20-1,TRBJ2-7,13,.
TGTGCCAGCAGTTATTCAGCCGGGGAGCTGTTTTTT,CASSYSAGELFF,many,TRBV6-5,TRBJ2-2,12,.
TGCAGTTCGAGGGGGGCAGGGCGGGAGCAGTACTTC,CSSRGAGREQYF,many,TRBV20-1,TRBJ2-7,12,.
TGTGCCAGCAGCTGGGGGGCTCGCGGTCACTATGGCTACACCTTC,CASSWGARGHYGYTF,many,TRBV5-6,TRBJ1-2,15,.
TGTGCCAGCAGGTATCCCGGGCCTTACAATGAGCAGTTCTTC,CASRYPGPYNEQFF,.,TRBV7-9,TRBJ2-1,14,.
TGTGCCAGCAGCACCGTAGCGGGGCCCAAATACAATGAGCAGTTCTTC,CASSTVAGPKYNEQFF,few,TRBV9,TRBJ2-1,16,TRBD2
TGTGCCACCAGTGATTTTTTGTCCCATAACGCACCCTTGAATGAGCAGTTCTTC,CATSDFLSHNAPLNEQFF,.,TRBV24-1,TRBJ2-1,18,.
TGTGCCAGCTCACCACAGTCGAGCGGGGGGGCGATCAATGAGCAGTTCTTC,CASSPQSSGGAINEQFF,few,TRBV18,TRBJ2-1,17,TRBD2
TGCAGCGTTGAGGGACTACAGAGCAATGAGCAGTTCTTC,CSVEGLQSNEQFF,few,TRBV29-1,TRBJ2-1,13,TRBD2
TGTGCCAGCAGCTGGGTAGGAGGTTCGGGGCACTACGAGCAGTACTTC,CASSWVGGSGHYEQYF,few,TRBV12-3/TRBV12-4,TRBJ2-7,16,.
TGTGCCAGCAGCATACAGGAGGGGTATGGCTACACCTTC,CASSIQEGYGYTF,many,TRBV12-3/TRBV12-4,TRBJ1-2,13,.
TGTGCCAGCAGCCAAGCCCCGGGTGGGGAGGAAAAACTGTTTTTT,CASSQAPGGEEKLFF,many,TRBV4-2,TRBJ1-4,15,.
TGCGCCAGCAGCCACCACCGGACAGGGACGGTCACAGATACGCAGTATTTT,CASSHHRTGTVTDTQYF,many,TRBV4-3,TRBJ2-3,17,TRBD1
TGTGCCAGCAGCACAATGCCAGGGCTTCCTGAGACCCAGTACTTC,CASSTMPGLPETQYF,many,TRBV5-6,TRBJ2-5,15,.
TGTGCCAGCACCCCTGTGGGGGTTGATGAAAAACTGTTTTTT,CASTPVGVDEKLFF,many,TRBV7-9,TRBJ1-4,14,.
TGTGCCAGTTCTACAAAGAACACTGAAGCTTTCTTT,CASSTKNTEAFF,few,TRBV12-3/TRBV12-4,TRBJ1-1,12,.
TGTGCCATATACGGGGGTCTAAACTATGGCTACACCTTC,CAIYGGLNYGYTF,.,TRBV2,TRBJ1-2,13,.
TGTGCCAGCAGCTTAAGAGGGGCTAGCGGGGTCACAGATACGCAGTATTTT,CASSLRGASGVTDTQYF,.,TRBV7-2,TRBJ2-3,17,TRBD2
TGTGCCAGCAGTCCCCGGGTGGTGGCAACTAATGAAAAACTGTTTTTT,CASSPRVVATNEKLFF,once,TRBV6-1,TRBJ1-4,16,.
TGCGCCAGCAGCCAAGTGAAGGGCTACAATGAGCAGTTCTTC,CASSQVKGYNEQFF,many,TRBV4-1,TRBJ2-1,14,.
TGTGCCAGCAGTTTTTACCTAGCGGGGGACAATGAGCAGTTCTTC,CASSFYLAGDNEQFF,few,TRBV12-3/TRBV12-4,TRBJ2-1,15,TRBD2
TGTGCCACTATCAATGAGCAGTTCTTC,CATINEQFF,.,TRBV2,TRBJ2-1,9,.
TGTGCCAGCAGCTTGGCCCTCCTGAGCTCCTACGAGCAGTACTTC,CASSLALLSSYEQYF,few,TRBV5-5,TRBJ2-7,15,.
TGTGCCAGCAAATGGGGGTCAGGGAATGAGCAGTTCTTC,CASKWGSGNEQFF,few,TRBV27,TRBJ2-1,13,.
TGCAGTGCCGATACCTACAATGAGCAGTTCTTC,CSADTYNEQFF,.,TRBV20-1,TRBJ2-1,11,.
TGTGCCAGCAGCTCGCTGGGACAGGGGGACAATGAGCAGTTCTTC,CASSSLGQGDNEQFF,.,TRBV11-1,TRBJ2-1,15,TRBD1
TGCAGTGCTAGACCGTCAGGGGTTGGAAACACCATATATTTT,CSARPSGVGNTIYF,.,TRBV20-1,TRBJ1-3,14,.
TGTGCCAGCAGCCAAGCCGGACAGGGGATGACCTACAATGAGCAGTTCTTC,CASSQAGQGMTYNEQFF,.,TRBV4-2,TRBJ2-1,17,TRBD1
TGCGCCAGCAGCCAAGAAGGACACCGCGCCACCGGGGAGCTGTTTTTT,CASSQEGHRATGELFF,.,TRBV4-1,TRBJ2-2,16,.
TGTGCCAGCAGCCCCCGGGACAGGAGCATAGTCGAGCAGTACTTC,CASSPRDRSIVEQYF,many,TRBV12-3/TRBV12-4,TRBJ2-7,15,TRBD1
TGTGCCACCAGCAGGACAGTGAAAGAGACCCAGTACTTC,CATSRTVKETQYF,many,TRBV15,TRBJ2-5,13,.
TGTGCCACCAGCAGAGATTTGGGAGAAAAACTGTTTTTT,CATSRDLGEKLFF,.,TRBV15,TRBJ1-4,13,.
TGCAGCGTGGGGGCTGAAGGGGGCTATGGCTACACCTTC,CSVGAEGGYGYTF,.,TRBV29-1,TRBJ1-2,13,.
TGTGCCAGCAGTTTAGGGTTGGGACAGGGAAGCTCCTACGAGCAGTACTTC,CASSLGLGQGSSYEQYF,few,TRBV12-3/TRBV12-4,TRBJ2-7,17,TRBD1
TGTGCCAGCAGCTTAGAGTGGGCCTACAATGAGCAGTTCTTC,CASSLEWAYNEQFF,few,TRBV7-2,TRBJ2-1,14,.
TGCGCCAGCAGCCTTATCGGACAGATGAACACTGAAGCTTTCTTT,CASSLIGQMNTEAFF,.,TRBV5-1,TRBJ1-1,15,.
TGCGCCAGCAGACTAGCGGGGGCAAGGGATGAGCAGTTCTTC,CASRLAGARDEQFF,.,TRBV10-2,TRBJ2-1,14,TRBD2
TGCGCCAGCAGCTTGGCCGGGACTAGCGGTTTTGGGGGGGCCAACGTCCTGACTTTC,CASSLAGTSGFGGANVLTF,.,TRBV5-1,TRBJ2-6,19,TRBD2
TGTGCCAGCAGTTTTTTAGCGGGGGAAACCTACGAGCAGTACTTC,CASSFLAGETYEQYF,.,TRBV12-3/TRBV12-4,TRBJ2-7,15,TRBD2
TGTGCCACCAGCAGAGATTTCCCCCGGGGGGCGGGGAGCACAGATACGCAGTATTTT,CATSRDFPRGAGSTDTQYF,many,TRBV15,TRBJ2-3,19,.
TGCGCCAGCGGAGTGTCGCAAGAGACCCAGTACTTC,CASGVSQETQYF,.,TRBV5-1,TRBJ2-5,12,.